A single sample gave rise to the 18 T cell receptor beta chains below, sequenced in a study of monozygotic twins with inflammatory bowel disease (dated by TCRdb to the late 2010s). The library was built by means of 5' RACE. Instrument used: Illumina HiSeq 2500. Following TCRdb reprocessing, every CDR3 protein sequence forms one entry, and DNA is not provided. Per the sample table, the count is nearly 450,000 distinct CDR3 sequences. The top ten clones comprise around 2.4% of the sample. Sequenced input: blood. The receptors come from a human donor with ulcerative colitis or Crohn's disease, or a healthy co-twin of an affected twin (not recorded which).

The chain couples TRBV5-1 to TRBJ2-1; TCRdb names TRBD2, which stays unverified in the absence of DNA. Germline CDR1 and CDR2: SGHRS and YFSETQ. The CDR3 loop spans 16 amino acids. Here the CDR3 reads CASSFGGALGYNEQFF.

The chain links TRBV23-1 to TRBJ2-3; no DNA is available, so the TRBD1 call from TCRdb remains unchecked. TRBV23-1 is filed as an ORF, its function uncertain. The CDR3 has 12 residues. The CDR3 sequence is CASSQGQGTQYF.

The chain has TRBV2 and TRBJ1-5; no DNA is available, so the TRBD1 call from TCRdb remains unchecked. CDR1 is SNHLY and CDR2 is FYNNEI in the germline V gene. The CDR3 has 15 residues. CDR3 in amino acids: CASSEGPVSNQPQHF.

This chain joins TRBV15 and TRBJ1-1. Germline assignment: CDR1 LNHNV and CDR2 YYDKDF (reference sequence). The CDR3 has 15 residues. CDR3 residues: CATSRPARVNTEAFF.

V and J are TRBV3-1 and TRBJ2-7. CDR1 is LGHDT and CDR2 is YNNKEL in the germline V gene (reference sequence). The CDR3 runs to 13 residues. The CDR3 spells CASSQDRSYEQYF.

This chain connects TRBV12-3 or TRBV12-4 to TRBJ2-7; as DNA is missing, the TRBD1 call by TCRdb cannot be tested. The CDR3 has 14 amino acids. CDR3 protein: CASTPQDRFYEQYF.

The genes are TRBV5-6 and TRBJ1-2. CDR1 and CDR2 (germline): SGHDT, YYEEEE. The CDR3 runs to 15 residues. CDR3: CASSLGWRQPYGYTF.

The gene calls are TRBV29-1 and TRBJ2-4; TCRdb indicates TRBD2, and absent DNA this call remains unverified. Germline V gene sequence: CDR1 SQVTM, CDR2 ANQGSEA. This CDR3 contains 13 residues. CDR3 residues: CSALGAGGNIQYF.

The rearrangement links TRBV6-6 to TRBJ1-2. CDR1 and CDR2 (germline): MNHNY, SVGAGI (reference sequence). CDR3 length: 12 residues. The CDR3 reads CASAGVRYGYTF.

The chain combines TRBV6-5 with TRBJ1-1. The CDR3 contains 15 residues. From germline, CDR1 is MNHEY and CDR2 SVGAGI. The CDR3 spells CASSYSTVTNTEAFF.

The V call is TRBV5-1, the J call TRBJ2-1; absent DNA, TCRdb's TRBD1 call cannot be checked. Looked up from germline, CDR1 is SGHRS and CDR2 is YFSETQ. CDR3 size: 15 residues. The chain's CDR3 is CASRAGTSSYNEQFF.

The chain recombines TRBV19 with TRBJ1-1; the TCRdb D gene call, TRBD1, has no DNA to confirm it. CDR1 is LNHDA, CDR2 SQIVND, per germline (reference sequence). This CDR3 region has 14 residues. The CDR3: CASSQGTAPEEAFF.

This chain joins TRBV7-2 and TRBJ2-3; without DNA, the TCRdb call of TRBD1 cannot be checked. The CDR3 totals 14 residues. Germline CDR1 reads SGHTA; CDR2 reads FQGNSA. The CDR3 spells CATRQGMGADTQYF.

The chain carries TRBV7-2 and TRBJ2-1; with no DNA, the TCRdb D assignment of TRBD1 cannot be verified. Per germline, CDR1 SGHTA and CDR2 FQGNSA. CDR3 length equals 14 residues. The CDR3 loop reads CASSSGTGANEQFF.

The V and J genes are TRBV19 and TRBJ2-6; TCRdb selects TRBD2, and the lack of DNA leaves this call unchecked. Germline V CDR1 and CDR2: LNHDA, SQIVND (reference sequence). The CDR3 totals 16 residues. The CDR3 sequence: CASSIVRVSGANVLTF.

The chain joins TRBV14 to TRBJ2-1. The CDR3 has 15 residues. CDR1 and CDR2 from the germline V gene are SGHDN and FVKESK. CDR3 protein: CASSQEGISYNEQFF.

The rearrangement uses TRBV7-2 and TRBJ1-1; TCRdb reports TRBD1, a call that lacks DNA to check it against. CDR1 and CDR2 (germline): SGHTA, FQGNSA. CDR3 size: 15 residues. CDR3 in amino acids: CASSLVGQGVTEAFF.

The CDR3: CASSSRTAGGQQYF. The chain is built from TRBV5-6 and TRBJ2-7; TCRdb indicates TRBD1, and absent DNA this call remains unverified. Per the germline V gene, CDR1 is SGHDT and CDR2 is YYEEEE. This CDR3 spans 14 amino acids.